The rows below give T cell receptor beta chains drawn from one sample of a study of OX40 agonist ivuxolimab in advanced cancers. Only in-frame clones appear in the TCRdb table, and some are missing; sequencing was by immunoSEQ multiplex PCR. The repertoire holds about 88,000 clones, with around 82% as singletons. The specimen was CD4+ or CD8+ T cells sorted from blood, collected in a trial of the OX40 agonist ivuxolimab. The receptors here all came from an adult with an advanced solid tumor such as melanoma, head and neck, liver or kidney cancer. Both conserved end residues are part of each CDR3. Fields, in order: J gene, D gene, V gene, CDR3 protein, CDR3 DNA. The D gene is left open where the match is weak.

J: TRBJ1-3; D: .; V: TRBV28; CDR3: CASSIRNTIYF; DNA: TGTGCCAGCAGTATTAGGAACACCATATATTTT
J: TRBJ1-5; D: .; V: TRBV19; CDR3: CASRSPGQPQHF; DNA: TGTGCCAGTAGATCCCCGGGCCAGCCCCAGCATTTT
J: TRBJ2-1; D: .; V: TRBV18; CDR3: CASSDLGTDDEQFF; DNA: TGTGCCAGCTCAGACTTAGGGACCGACGATGAGCAGTTCTTC
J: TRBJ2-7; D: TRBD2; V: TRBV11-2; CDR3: CASSLEPSGAYEQYF; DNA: TGTGCCAGCAGCTTAGAGCCTAGCGGGGCCTACGAGCAGTACTTC
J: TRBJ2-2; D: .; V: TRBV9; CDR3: CASSITGTHTGELFF; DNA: TGTGCCAGCAGCATAACCGGGACCCACACCGGGGAGCTGTTTTTT
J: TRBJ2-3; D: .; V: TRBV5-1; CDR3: CASSSLRGSIGTDTQYF; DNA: TGCGCCAGCAGCTCCCTTAGAGGGAGCATAGGCACAGATACGCAGTATTTT
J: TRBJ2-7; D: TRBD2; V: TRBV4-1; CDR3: CASSQGRFGAGGEQYF; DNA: TGCGCCAGCAGCCAAGGGAGATTTGGAGCGGGAGGCGAGCAGTACTTC
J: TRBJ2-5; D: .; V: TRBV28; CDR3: CASSFDREETQYF; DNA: TGTGCCAGCAGTTTCGACAGAGAAGAGACCCAGTACTTC
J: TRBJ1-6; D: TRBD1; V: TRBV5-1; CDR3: CASSQGTERNSPLHF; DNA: TGCGCCAGCAGCCAAGGGACAGAGCGTAATTCACCCCTCCACTTT
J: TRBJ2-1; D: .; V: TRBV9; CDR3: CASSVEGTNYYNEQFF; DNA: TGTGCCAGCAGCGTAGAAGGGACAAACTACTACAATGAGCAGTTCTTC
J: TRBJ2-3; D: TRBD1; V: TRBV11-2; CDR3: CASSLGRQGRDTQYF; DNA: TGTGCCAGCAGCTTAGGGCGACAGGGGAGGGATACGCAGTATTTT
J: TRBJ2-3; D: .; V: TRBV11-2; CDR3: CASSLLQGGDTQYF; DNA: TGTGCCAGCAGCTTATTGCAGGGAGGAGATACGCAGTATTTT
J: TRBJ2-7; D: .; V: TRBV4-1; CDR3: CASSQEADGRSYEQYF; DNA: TGCGCCAGCAGCCAAGAAGCGGACGGCAGAAGCTACGAGCAGTACTTC
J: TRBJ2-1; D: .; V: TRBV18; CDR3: CASSPEPIESYNEQFF; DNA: TGTGCCAGCTCACCAGAACCGATCGAGTCCTACAATGAGCAGTTCTTC
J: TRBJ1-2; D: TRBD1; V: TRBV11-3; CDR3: CASSSEGADYGYTF; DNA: TGTGCCAGCAGCTCGGAGGGGGCGGACTATGGCTACACCTTC
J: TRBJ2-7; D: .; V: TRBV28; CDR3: CASSLWWGKPYEQYF; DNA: TGTGCCAGCAGTTTATGGTGGGGCAAACCCTACGAGCAGTACTTC
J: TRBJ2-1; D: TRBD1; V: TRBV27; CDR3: CASSLRQGPGEQFF; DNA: TGTGCCAGCAGTTTGAGACAGGGGCCGGGTGAGCAGTTCTTC